The 23 T cell receptor beta chains reported below all come from one sample, sequenced in a study of PD-1 blockade in mismatch repair-deficient tumors. Produced via immunoSEQ multiplex PCR; TCRdb's table is partial and in-frame only. The sample has approximately 17,000 clones, over 75% seen once; the top ten hold around 1.5%. The sequencing here drew on PBMCs, taken less than 25 weeks after starting pembrolizumab. These receptors came from an adult with mismatch repair-deficient cancer.

A few counts support this clone. The genes are TRBV27 and TRBJ2-7, with TRBD2 identical over 11 bases. The CDR3 has 13 amino acids. The V and J ends lost 10 bases and 5 bases, in that order; junction bases with no gene match: 7. Germline lookup yields CDR1 MNHEY and CDR2 SMNVEV (reference sequence). CDR3: CATRLAGWNEQYF. CDR3 coding DNA: TGTGCCACTCGACTAGCGGGGTGGAACGAGCAGTACTTC.

The chain joins TRBV5-1 to TRBJ2-3, with 10 nucleotides matching TRBD1. Germline trimming cut 4 bases from V and 3 bases from J; bases unmatched to any gene: 2. Germline-derived CDR1 and CDR2 are SGHRS and YFSETQ. CDR3 length equals 14 residues. DNA of the CDR3: TGCGCCAGCAGCCTGGACAGGGGGACAGATACGCAGTATTTT. Translated: CASSLDRGTDTQYF.

The chain links TRBV18 to TRBJ1-1; no reliable D call. This CDR3 is 16 amino acids long. Germline V lookup: CDR1 KGHSH, CDR2 LQKENI. V lost 6 bases and J lost 0, with 17 bases in between. The CDR3 nucleotides are TGTGCCAGCTCCCAATGGCTCGGAGATATGAACACTGAAGCTTTCTTT. It codes for CASSQWLGDMNTEAFF.

This clone showed up just once. The chain has TRBV6-5 and TRBJ2-3; a weak D match, TRBD2 (5 bases). V dropped 9 bases and J dropped 0 bases, with 13 bases sitting between them. The CDR3 length is 14 residues. CDR1 is MNHEY and CDR2 is SVGAGI in the germline V gene. CDR3 nucleotide sequence: TGTGCCAGAGGGAAGCGGTCCAGCACAGATACGCAGTATTTT. Protein product: CARGKRSSTDTQYF.

The rearrangement uses TRBV15 and TRBJ2-5, with 11 bases that match TRBD1. The CDR3 contains 16 residues. Looked up from germline, CDR1 is LNHNV and CDR2 is YYDKDF (reference sequence). The ends lost 1 base at V and 2 bases at J; junction bases unmatched: 3. CDR3 residues: CATSRGGQGVQETQYF. CDR3 bases: TGTGCCACCAGCAGAGGGGGACAGGGGGTTCAAGAGACCCAGTACTTC.

The count of this clone is one. The chain joins TRBV9 to TRBJ2-1; 9 nucleotides match TRBD2. The CDR3 is 17 amino acids. V lost 3 bases to trimming and J lost 0 bases; unmatched junction nucleotides: 7. The V gene's germline CDR1 is SGDLS and CDR2 YYNGEE. The CDR3, as DNA: TGTGCCAGCAGCGAGGGGACTAGCCTAGACTCCTACAATGAGCAGTTCTTC. Its translation: CASSEGTSLDSYNEQFF.

This chain's CDR3 is CASSPGQGTYGYTF. The CDR3 DNA reads as TGTGCCAGCAGCCCTGGACAGGGTACCTATGGCTACACCTTC. This sequence joins TRBV5-4 and TRBJ1-2; TRBD1 aligns across 8 bases. This CDR3 is built from 14 residues. Germline CDR1 and CDR2: SGHNT and YYREEE (reference sequence). The V segment lost 4 bases and the J segment 4 bases; nucleotides outside the gene matches: 6.

The chain couples TRBV6-5 to TRBJ1-3; possibly TRBD1 for D (5 bases). The germline V and J ends were trimmed by 2 bases and 0 bases, with 8 bases remaining between them. Germline V gives CDR1 MNHEY, CDR2 SVGAGI. The CDR3 spans 15 residues. The DNA for the CDR3 is TGTGCCAGCAGTTACCGACAGAGCTCTGGAAACACCATATATTTT. It is translated as CASSYRQSSGNTIYF.

In its sample, this clone was seen once. This chain joins TRBV11-3 and TRBJ2-2; TRBD2 is a possible D gene (6 bases). V was clipped by 6 bases and J by 6 bases, with 14 bases between them. Germline V lookup: CDR1 SGHNT, CDR2 YENEEA. The CDR3 consists of 14 residues. The CDR3 bases are TGTGCCAGCAGGAAAACGGGAGAGTCCGGGGAGCTGTTTTTT. Translated, it gives CASRKTGESGELFF.

The rearrangement joins TRBV2 to TRBJ1-5, with 8 nucleotides matching TRBD1. J gave up 1 base and V 6 bases, and 8 bases lay outside the gene matches. The CDR3 has 16 residues. Germline assignment: CDR1 SNHLY and CDR2 FYNNEI. CDR3 sequence reads: CASSGQGGGSNQPQHF. The CDR3 DNA follows: TGTGCCAGCAGCGGACAGGGCGGCGGCAGCAATCAGCCCCAGCATTTT.

The J gene is TRBJ2-3, the V gene TRBV5-1; 8 nucleotides align to TRBD2. The V segment lost 7 bases and the J segment 0 bases; nucleotides outside the gene matches: 4. The CDR3 loop spans 14 amino acids. Germline V gene sequence: CDR1 SGHRS, CDR2 YFSETQ. The CDR3 spells CASVRGGSTDTQYF. The DNA of the CDR3 is TGCGCCAGCGTCCGGGGGGGAAGCACAGATACGCAGTATTTT. The full variable domain, completed using reference TRBV5-1 and TRBJ2-3, is KAGVTQTPRYLIKTRGQQVTLSCSPISGHRSVSWYQQTPGQGLQFLFEYFSETQRNKGNFPGRFSGRQFSNSRSEMNVSTLELGDSALYLCASVRGGSTDTQYFGPGTRLTVL.

The chain recombines TRBV9 with TRBJ1-5, with D perhaps matching TRBD1 (5 bases). This CDR3 comprises 14 residues. Germline V gene sequence: CDR1 SGDLS, CDR2 YYNGEE. V was pared by 3 bases and J by 0 bases, with 7 bases between. The CDR3 coding sequence is TGTGCCAGCAGCGCAGGGCTTAGCAATCAGCCCCAGCATTTT. Amino acid sequence: CASSAGLSNQPQHF.

CDR3 residues: CASSLANSGKLFF. The DNA for the CDR3 is TGTGCCAGCAGCTTGGCCAACTCGGGAAAACTGTTTTTT. V gene TRBV5-6 combines with J gene TRBJ1-4; no clear D gene. Germline CDR1 reads SGHDT; CDR2 reads YYEEEE. Trimming shortened V by 0 bases and J by 10 bases, and 10 bases separated the two germline ends. The CDR3 covers 13 residues.

The chain uses TRBV5-1 and TRBJ2-6, with 9 bases identical to TRBD2. Germline V gene data show CDR1 as SGHRS and CDR2 as YFSETQ. With V trimmed by 0 bases and J by 0 bases, 4 bases remained unmatched. The CDR3 totals 18 residues. CDR3 in amino acids: CASSLAAGGTSGANVLTF. As DNA, the CDR3 is TGCGCCAGCAGCTTGGCTGCGGGGGGGACCTCTGGGGCCAACGTCCTGACTTTC.

The chain uses TRBV7-2 and TRBJ1-6; D possibly corresponds to TRBD1 (6 bases). CDR3 length: 13 residues. Germline CDR1 reads SGHTA; CDR2 reads FQGNSA. V was pared by 6 bases and J by 8 bases, with 11 bases between. In nucleotides, the CDR3 is TGTGCCAGCAGTCATAACAGGGATTCACCCCTCCACTTT. It is translated as CASSHNRDSPLHF.

The V gene is TRBV18, the J gene TRBJ2-7; tentatively, D is TRBD1 (5 bases). The CDR3 loop spans 15 amino acids. V dropped 0 bases and J dropped 7 bases, with 16 bases sitting between them. Germline V CDR1 and CDR2: KGHSH, LQKENI. CDR3 region: CASSPPATWAGEQYF. The CDR3 DNA reads as TGTGCCAGCTCACCACCGGCTACGTGGGCAGGGGAGCAGTACTTC. Full variable domain (remainder filled in from reference TRBV18 and TRBJ2-7): NAGVMQNPRHLVRRRGQEARLRCSPMKGHSHVYWYRQLPEEGLKFMVYLQKENIIDESGMPKERFSAEFPKEGPSILRIQQVVRGDSAAYFCASSPPATWAGEQYFGPGTRLTVT.

The chain links TRBV6-5 to TRBJ1-1; 7 nucleotides agree with TRBD1. Germline V lookup: CDR1 MNHEY, CDR2 SVGAGI. This CDR3 spans 15 amino acids. Trimming removed 4 bases from V and 2 bases from J; junction bases left unmatched: 7. The CDR3 DNA is TGTGCCAGCAGTTCCTGGACAGGAGATAACACTGAAGCTTTCTTT. Its protein product is CASSSWTGDNTEAFF.

V gene TRBV27 combines with J gene TRBJ2-1; no reliable D call. Trimming cost V 6 bases and J 0 bases, with 12 bases left between them. CDR1 and CDR2 (germline): MNHEY, SMNVEV (reference sequence). The CDR3 sequence is 15 residues long. CDR3 in amino acids: CASSPIPSSYNEQFF. In DNA, the CDR3 is TGTGCCAGCAGCCCTATCCCGAGCTCCTACAATGAGCAGTTCTTC.

The chain is built from TRBV6-1 and TRBJ2-3, with 8 bases lining up with TRBD1. Germline V gene sequence: CDR1 MNHNS, CDR2 SASEGT. This CDR3 has 15 residues. The V gene end was trimmed by 6 bases and the J gene end by 0 bases; junction bases not matched to a gene: 5. The DNA for the CDR3 is TGTGCCAGCAGCCCAGGGGGCGGTAGCACAGATACGCAGTATTTT. Encoded protein: CASSPGGGSTDTQYF.

This clone was seen a few times. This rearrangement joins TRBV15 to TRBJ2-5; no clear D. The CDR3 has 13 amino acids. Germline-derived CDR1 and CDR2 are LNHNV and YYDKDF (reference sequence). V lost 3 bases and J 5 bases, leaving 10 bases between the germline ends. Here the CDR3 reads CATSRDNGETQYF. The DNA for the CDR3 is TGTGCCACCAGCAGGGATAACGGGGAGACCCAGTACTTC.

The V gene is TRBV30, the J gene TRBJ2-6; D unresolved. The V end was cut by 4 bases, the J end by 2 bases, with 6 bases between. The germline gives CDR1 GTSNPN, CDR2 SVGIG (reference sequence). The CDR3 is made up of 13 amino acids. Here the CDR3 DNA reads TGTGCCTGGAAGCGAACTGGGGCCAACGTCCTGACTTTC. Translated: CAWKRTGANVLTF.

The table lists this clone with a few counts. The V call is TRBV6-1, the J call TRBJ2-7, with 9 bases matching TRBD1. J was trimmed by 0 bases and V by 7 bases; bases with no gene match: 7. The germline V gene encodes CDR1 MNHNS and CDR2 SASEGT. This CDR3 is 15 amino acids long. The CDR3, as DNA: TGTGCCAGCACCGTGCAGACAGGGGGCTCCTACGAGCAGTACTTC. It is translated as CASTVQTGGSYEQYF.

The chain couples TRBV18 to TRBJ2-6, with 7 bases matching TRBD1. Germline V gene data show CDR1 as KGHSH and CDR2 as LQKENI. The V gene end was trimmed by 0 bases and the J gene end by 0 bases; junction bases not matched to a gene: 8. The CDR3 loop spans 19 amino acids. The CDR3 is CASSPPLGGISSGANVLTF. The DNA of the CDR3 is TGTGCCAGCTCACCACCTTTAGGGGGCATATCCTCTGGGGCCAACGTCCTGACTTTC.